The present entry profiles one TCR beta chain with its context. These data come from a study of control samples from healthy donors and cancer patients. Measured with immunoSEQ multiplex PCR; TCRdb has only the in-frame clones, and not every one. The sample comprises 150,000 or so clones, around 90% of which are singletons, and 4.5% to 7% rests with the top ten. The germline V gene has CDR1 SGDLS and CDR2 YYNGEE. The length of the CDR3 is 15 residues. V shed 0 bases, J shed 5 bases, and the junction held 7 bases outside the gene matches. The receptor was derived from a man between 18 and 29 years old in good health. Sequenced material: blood. The rearrangement joins TRBV9 to TRBJ2-7; 8 nucleotides agree with TRBD1. The CDR3 DNA reads TGTGCCAGCAGCGTAGCAGGGGGCGTGAGCGACGAGCAGTACTTC. Its protein is CASSVAGGVSDEQYF.